This entry is about one T cell receptor beta chain. This entry is derived from a study of blood T cell repertoires in COVID-19. Study-wide background: Sample material is recorded as cDNA or gDNA derived from T cells, B-cell-depleted T cells, or PBMCs.

In the study's own analysis: Researchers report that nucleated cell counts were estimated from reference gene primer amplification. Generated by immunoSEQ multiplex PCR, the TCRdb table keeps only in-frame clones and is missing some. V and J calls and clone size come straight from that table; D and trimming were deduced from the DNA. Among 130,000 to 150,000 clones listed, more than 80% were seen once. V was cut by 5 bases and J by 9 bases, with 11 bases left in between. The CDR3 spans 12 residues. Per the germline V gene, CDR1 is SGHNT and CDR2 is YENEEA. The chain uses TRBV11-3 and TRBJ2-4, with a weak D call TRBD2 (5 bases). This TCR was sampled from a human donor with acute or convalescent COVID-19. The donor label of this sample is uncertain. The sample comprised peripheral blood. Here the CDR3 reads CASSDPRGIQYF. In DNA form, the CDR3 reads TGTGCCAGCAGCGACCCTCGGGGCATTCAGTACTTC. Supplemented by reference TRBV11-3 and TRBJ2-4, the full variable domain reads EAGVVQSPRYKIIEKKQPVAFWCNPISGHNTLYWYLQNLGQGPELLIRYENEEAVDDSQLPKDRFSAERLKGVDSTLKIQPAELGDSAVYLCASSDPRGIQYFGAGTRLSVL.